This TCR beta chain was captured by sequencing in a study of T-cell memory formation after mild COVID-19. The V segment lost 0 bases and the J segment 4 bases; nucleotides outside the gene matches: 8. CDR1 and CDR2 (germline): SGHDT, YYEEEE. There are 16 residues in the CDR3. TCRdb re-called the 5' RACE reads through MiXCR, storing one row per CDR3 protein. The sample lists a few hundred thousand distinct CDR3 sequences; around 21% were seen once. The sequencing sample was made of PBMCs or a T cell subset sorted from them (not recorded which). This chain links TRBV5-6 with TRBJ2-7; 9 nucleotides agree with TRBD2. The clonotype was recovered from an adult woman who had mild COVID-19 (a few samples of this study predate the infection). Cell type and time point are not known. The CDR3 DNA is TGTGCCAGCAGCTTGGCCGGGACTAGCTTTGGATACGAGCAGTACTTC. Its translation: CASSLAGTSFGYEQYF.